The 15 T cell receptor beta chains below were found in one sample sequenced in a study of early T cells in non-severe SARS-CoV-2 infection. TCRdb re-called the 5' RACE reads with MiXCR, one entry per CDR3 protein. The data show 50,000 to 60,000 distinct CDR3 sequences, under 9% seen once. Specimen: whole blood, collected at baseline. The receptor set was obtained from an adult who was a healthcare worker with PCR-confirmed SARS-CoV-2 infection or an uninfected control (not recorded which).

Here the CDR3 DNA reads TGTGCCATCAGTCCACAAGCGGGCACCTACGAGCAGTACTTC. Its translation: CAISPQAGTYEQYF. The chain employs TRBV10-3 and TRBJ2-7, with D possibly being TRBD2 (6 bases). With 5 bases removed from V and 2 bases from J, the gap between germline ends came to 13 bases. Germline values: CDR1 ENHRY, CDR2 SYGVKD. The CDR3 length is 14 residues.

In this sample, this clonotype turned up many times. The chain joins TRBV6-1 to TRBJ2-6; TRBD2 is a possible D gene (6 bases). The germline V gene encodes CDR1 MNHNS and CDR2 SASEGT. Trimming pared 5 bases from V and 4 bases from J, leaving 18 bases between. The CDR3 covers 17 residues. The CDR3 nucleotides are TGTGCCAGCAGTCCCAGGGACTTCTACCCCGGGGCCAACGTCCTGACTTTC. Translating it yields CASSPRDFYPGANVLTF.

In this sample, this clonotype turned up many times. The chain carries TRBV19 and TRBJ2-5; D is perhaps TRBD2 (6 bases). Germline CDR1 is LNHDA and CDR2 is SQIVND (reference sequence). This CDR3 comprises 14 residues. Deletions cut 5 bases from V and 1 base from J, with 11 bases between. The CDR3 is CASSPGGTQETQYF. CDR3 in DNA: TGTGCCAGTAGTCCCGGGGGTACCCAAGAGACCCAGTACTTC.

V and J are TRBV7-2 and TRBJ2-7, with unresolved D. This CDR3 comprises 16 residues. V was clipped by 0 bases and J by 3 bases, with 15 bases between them. The germline gives CDR1 SGHTA, CDR2 FQGNSA. The CDR3 DNA reads TGTGCCAGCAGCTTAGCGCGTTTGTTTGTTTGCTACGAGCAGTACTTC. Amino acids: CASSLARLFVCYEQYF.

This clonotype was seen at least ten times. The CDR3 DNA reads as TGTGCCAGCAGCCTGGGACTAGCGCCCGGGGAGCTGTTTTTT. Its protein is CASSLGLAPGELFF. The V call is TRBV7-6, the J call TRBJ2-2; TRBD2 matches at 10 bases. Germline V gene lookup returns CDR1 SGHVS and CDR2 FNYEAQ. This CDR3 has 14 amino acids. The V gene end was trimmed by 5 bases and the J gene end by 6 bases; junction bases not matched to a gene: 3.

This clonotype was seen many times. The chain uses TRBV4-2 and TRBJ1-6; 10 bases are shared with TRBD1. Germline V gene sequence: CDR1 LGHNA, CDR2 YNFKEQ. V gave up 8 bases and J gave up 8 bases; unmatched junction bases: 3. The CDR3 loop spans 13 amino acids. The CDR3 DNA reads as TGTGCCAGCTCGGACAGGGGGGATTCACCCCTCCACTTT. It translates to CASSDRGDSPLHF.

This clonotype was observed a few times. The V and J genes are TRBV4-1 and TRBJ2-4; the match to TRBD1 covers 8 bases. The CDR3 is made up of 18 amino acids. V shed 6 bases and J 0 bases; nucleotides not matched to a gene: 13. In germline, CDR1 is MGHRA, CDR2 YSYEKL. CDR3 residues: CASRQYSGTGLAKNIQYF. CDR3 DNA: TGCGCCAGCAGGCAGTACTCCGGGACAGGTCTAGCCAAAAACATTCAGTACTTC.

The chain joins TRBV9 to TRBJ2-3, with D possibly being TRBD2 (5 bases). Trimming left V 2 bases short and J 4 bases short, with 11 bases between. Germline lookup yields CDR1 SGDLS and CDR2 YYNGEE. CDR3 length: 14 residues. The CDR3 here is CASSVAGRPDTQYF. Written as DNA, the CDR3 is TGTGCCAGCAGCGTGGCGGGCCGCCCAGATACGCAGTATTTT.

This chain uses TRBV6-4 with TRBJ2-1, with a weak D call TRBD1 (6 bases). Germline lookup yields CDR1 MRHNA and CDR2 SNTAGT. V shed 6 bases and J shed 6 bases, with 15 bases lying between them. There are 14 residues in the CDR3. The CDR3 region has the DNA TGTGCCAGCAGAATTTCACGGACAGCCAATGAGCAGTTCTTC. This codes for CASRISRTANEQFF.

This clonotype was counted a few times. The chain employs TRBV12-3 or TRBV12-4 and TRBJ1-2, with 7 positions matching TRBD1. The CDR3 covers 12 residues. V lost 8 bases, J lost 8 bases, and 8 bases stayed unmatched. CDR3 residues: CASFTGALGYTF. CDR3 coding DNA: TGTGCCAGCTTTACAGGGGCGTTGGGCTACACCTTC.

This rearrangement joins TRBV10-3 to TRBJ2-1, with a possible D match to TRBD2 (5 bases). Germline CDR1 ENHRY, CDR2 SYGVKD. V shed 8 bases and J shed 0 bases, with 5 bases lying between them. CDR3 length: 12 residues. CDR3 nucleotides: TGTGCCATCGGGAGCTCCTACAATGAGCAGTTCTTC. It codes for CAIGSSYNEQFF.

In its sample, this clonotype was seen many times. This chain uses TRBV14 with TRBJ1-3; TRBD1 might be the D (5 bases). There are 15 residues in the CDR3. The ends were cut back, 4 bases at V and 0 bases at J, with 10 bases in the middle. The germline CDR1 and CDR2 sequences are SGHDN and FVKESK. The CDR3 DNA sequence: TGTGCCAGCAGCCGCCAGGGAGGCTCTGGAAACACCATATATTTT. Residues: CASSRQGGSGNTIYF.

V and J are TRBV7-6 and TRBJ1-2, with TRBD1 matching 10 bases. From germline, CDR1 is SGHVS and CDR2 FNYEAQ. Trimming cost V 5 bases and J 5 bases; bases outside gene matches: 8. The CDR3 consists of 15 residues. The CDR3 loop reads CASSTRQGAGYGYTF. DNA for the CDR3: TGTGCCAGCAGCACGAGACAGGGGGCTGGTTATGGCTACACCTTC.

This clonotype has a handful of counts. The chain couples TRBV6-6 to TRBJ1-2; no firm D call. Germline CDR1 MNHNY, CDR2 SVGAGI (reference sequence). The V end lost 10 bases, the J end lost 3 bases, and 9 bases lay between the germline ends. This CDR3 region has 11 residues. The CDR3 reads CATYGYYGYTF. The CDR3 nucleotides read TGTGCCACCTATGGGTACTATGGCTACACCTTC.

This clonotype was seen repeatedly, ten times or more. The V call is TRBV13, the J call TRBJ2-2; D gene uncertain. V gave up 0 bases and J gave up 1 base, with 9 bases separating them. The germline CDR1 and CDR2 sequences are PRHDT and FYEKMQ (reference sequence). The CDR3 spans 16 residues. CDR3 nucleotide sequence: TGTGCCAGCAGCTTAGGGGGATCACTGAACACCGGGGAGCTGTTTTTT. It yields the protein CASSLGGSLNTGELFF.